This TCR beta chain came from a study of cytomegalovirus exposure and HLA in healthy donors. Vbeta (60) and Jbeta (13) primers were used in the PCR. TCRdb's copy holds only in-frame clones and misses some; the assay was immunoSEQ multiplex PCR. Seen here are about 180,000 clones, around three quarters observed once, and the top ten hold approximately 5.1%. V was clipped by 5 bases and J by 1 base; unmatched bases: 13. CDR1 is LNHDA, CDR2 SQIVND, per germline (reference sequence). The CDR3 is made up of 17 amino acids. Notes on this clone: No antigen is known for it.

General observations from the study: TCR beta V segments were, for the most part, productive about 87% or about 30% of the time in an earlier analysis. A later analysis found most CMV-associated TCR beta chains apparently HLA-restricted. In a later analysis, a genetic analysis reported fewer productive-TCR N-insertions in an Asian-associated ancestry cluster than the cohort average. For TCR beta chains, V- and J-gene trimming was later linked to a missense DCLRE1C variant.

Sequenced sample: PBMCs. This TCR was recovered from a man aged 35 to 55 in good health and CMV-seronegative. V gene TRBV19 combines with J gene TRBJ1-1; 7 bases fit TRBD1. Written as DNA, the CDR3 is TGTGCCAGTAGTCCCTTCACAGGGGCAGGTGGGAACACTGAAGCTTTCTTT. Translating gives CASSPFTGAGGNTEAFF.